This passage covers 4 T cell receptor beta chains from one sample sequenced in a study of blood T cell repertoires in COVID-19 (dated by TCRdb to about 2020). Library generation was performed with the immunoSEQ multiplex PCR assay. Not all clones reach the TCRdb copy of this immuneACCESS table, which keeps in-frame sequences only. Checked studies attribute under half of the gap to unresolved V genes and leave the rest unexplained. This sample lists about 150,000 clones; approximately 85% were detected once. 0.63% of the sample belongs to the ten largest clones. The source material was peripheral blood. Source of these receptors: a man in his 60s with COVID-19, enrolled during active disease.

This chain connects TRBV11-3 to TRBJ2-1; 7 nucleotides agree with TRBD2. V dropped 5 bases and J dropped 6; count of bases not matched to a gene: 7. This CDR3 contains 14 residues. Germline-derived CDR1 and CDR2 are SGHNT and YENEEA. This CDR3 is CASSGGGSVNEQFF. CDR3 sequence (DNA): TGTGCCAGCAGCGGGGGGGGATCCGTCAATGAGCAGTTCTTC. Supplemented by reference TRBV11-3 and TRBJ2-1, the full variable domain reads EAGVVQSPRYKIIEKKQPVAFWCNPISGHNTLYWYLQNLGQGPELLIRYENEEAVDDSQLPKDRFSAERLKGVDSTLKIQPAELGDSAVYLCASSGGGSVNEQFFGPGTRLTVL.

The CDR3 loop is CASSQASLSTDTQYF. For the CDR3, the DNA is TGTGCCAGCAGCCAGGCTAGCCTGAGCACAGATACGCAGTATTTT. The chain combines TRBV4-2 with TRBJ2-3, with a possible D match to TRBD2 (5 bases). CDR3 length: 15 residues. Trimming left V 3 bases short and J 0 bases short, with 10 bases between. The V gene's germline CDR1 is LGHNA and CDR2 YNFKEQ.

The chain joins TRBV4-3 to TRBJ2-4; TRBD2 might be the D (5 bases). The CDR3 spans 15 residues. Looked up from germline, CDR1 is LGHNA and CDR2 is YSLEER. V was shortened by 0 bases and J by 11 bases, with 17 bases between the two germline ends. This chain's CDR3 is CASSQDRPPRGLQYF. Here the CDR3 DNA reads TGCGCCAGCAGCCAAGATCGCCCCCCCCGGGGTCTTCAGTACTTC.

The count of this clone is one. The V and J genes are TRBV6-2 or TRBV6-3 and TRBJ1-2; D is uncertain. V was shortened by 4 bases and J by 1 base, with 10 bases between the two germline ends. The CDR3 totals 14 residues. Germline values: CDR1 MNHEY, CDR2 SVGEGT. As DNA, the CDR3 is TGTGCCAGCAGTTTAGCCGGAAGTAACTATGGCTACACCTTC. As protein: CASSLAGSNYGYTF.